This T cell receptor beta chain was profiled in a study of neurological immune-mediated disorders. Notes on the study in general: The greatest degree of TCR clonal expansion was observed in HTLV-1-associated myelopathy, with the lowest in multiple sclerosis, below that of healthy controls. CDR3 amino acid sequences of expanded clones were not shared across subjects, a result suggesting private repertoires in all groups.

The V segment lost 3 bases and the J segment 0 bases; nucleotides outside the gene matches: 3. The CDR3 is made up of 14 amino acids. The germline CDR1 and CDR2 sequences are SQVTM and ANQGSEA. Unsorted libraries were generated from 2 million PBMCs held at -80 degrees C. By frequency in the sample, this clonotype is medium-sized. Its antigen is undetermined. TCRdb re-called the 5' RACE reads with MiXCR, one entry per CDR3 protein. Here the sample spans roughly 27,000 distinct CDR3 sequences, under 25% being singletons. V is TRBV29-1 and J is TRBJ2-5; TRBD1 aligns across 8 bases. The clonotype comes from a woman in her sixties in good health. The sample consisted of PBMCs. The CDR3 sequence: CSVDYRGDQETQYF. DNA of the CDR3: TGCAGCGTTGATTACAGGGGGGACCAAGAGACCCAGTACTTC.